This record covers a single T cell receptor (beta chain). What it recognizes is unknown. J lost 5 bases, V lost 5 bases, and 3 bases had no gene match. Germline CDR1 is KGHSH and CDR2 is LQKENI. This CDR3 has 15 residues. These data are taken from a study of beta chain features in type 1 diabetes. On the study more broadly: Patients and healthy donors were similar in age, gender and cell yields. Whole-study results and caveats: TCRB CDR3 length was moderately but significantly reduced in all four CD4+ subsets of Type 1 diabetes patients. Any HLA-type effect on TCRB rearrangement remained unresolved here.

Since all of the isolated RNA was reverse transcribed, expressed TCRB transcripts were what got sequenced. TCRdb's table, derived via immunoSEQ multiplex PCR, lists solely in-frame clones and lacks some. This repertoire shows about 330,000 clones, approximately 10% found once; its top ten account for under 0.02%. V usage is TRBV18 and J usage is TRBJ2-1, with 13 bases lining up with TRBD2. The clonotype comes from a woman aged 25 to 45 in good health. Material for sequencing was naive CD4+ T cells from blood. The CDR3 sequence is CASSFGTSGNNEQFF. The CDR3 nucleotides read TGTGCCAGCTCATTCGGGACTAGCGGGAACAATGAGCAGTTCTTC. The entire variable domain, with the rest obtained from reference TRBV18 and TRBJ2-1, is as follows: NAGVMQNPRHLVRRRGQEARLRCSPMKGHSHVYWYRQLPEEGLKFMVYLQKENIIDESGMPKERFSAEFPKEGPSILRIQQVVRGDSAAYFCASSFGTSGNNEQFFGPGTRLTVL.